This T cell receptor (beta chain) was sequenced for a study of T cell repertoires in cytomegalovirus infection. A note on this clonotype: Its antigen is not identified.

TCRdb processed the reads anew with MiXCR; each CDR3 protein has one entry. The sample includes roughly 310,000 distinct CDR3 sequences, roughly 28% of them seen just once. This clonotype originated in a human donor in good health (CMV status not recorded). Some clones in this sample may be carry-over from other donors' samples. The sample here was cultured PBMCs, taken from culture after CMV antigen stimulation.

The CDR3 spells CASKPGTAYNEQFF. DNA of the CDR3: TGTGCCAGCAAGCCCGGGACAGCCTACAATGAGCAGTTCTTC. This sequence joins TRBV6-1 and TRBJ2-1; TRBD1 matches at 7 bases. The germline gives CDR1 MNHNS, CDR2 SASEGT. The CDR3 contains 14 residues. V shed 7 bases and J 2 bases; nucleotides not matched to a gene: 5.